This TCR beta chain came from a study of shared clonotypes between healthy human individuals. Study information: Aged 18 to 49, the donors were two women and a few men. Overall study results and limits: Clonotypes that were shared across a handful of donors made up approximately 5% of naive CD4 clonotypes. Tissues were not sampled, only blood, and their repertoires likely differ.

Donors were healthy HIV-negative adults without recently reported acute infections or vaccinations. J lost 4 bases, V lost 6 bases, and 11 bases had no gene match. Germline CDR1 reads SNHLY; CDR2 reads FYNNEI. This CDR3 comprises 15 residues. Comment on this clone: Antigen unknown.

Sequencing was performed with immunoSEQ multiplex PCR; in TCRdb, only in-frame clones are kept and a portion is missing. Of about 1.1 million clones in the sample, 70% to 80% were seen once. Sequences were obtained from memory CD4+ T cells from PBMCs. The subset here: CD45RA-negative fraction. V and J are TRBV2 and TRBJ1-2; TRBD1 aligns across 7 bases. The source of this sequence is a man between 18 and 35 years old in good health. Some clones in this sample may be carry-over from other donors' samples. The CDR3 protein is CASSAIPGQIYGYTF. In DNA, the CDR3 is TGTGCCAGCAGCGCTATACCGGGACAGATCTATGGCTACACCTTC. Complete variable domain (other parts from reference TRBV2 and TRBJ1-2): EPEVTQTPSHQVTQMGQEVILRCVPISNHLYFYWYRQILGQKVEFLVSFYNNEISEKSEIFDDQFSVERPDGSNFTLKIRSTKLEDSAMYFCASSAIPGQIYGYTFGSGTRLTVV.